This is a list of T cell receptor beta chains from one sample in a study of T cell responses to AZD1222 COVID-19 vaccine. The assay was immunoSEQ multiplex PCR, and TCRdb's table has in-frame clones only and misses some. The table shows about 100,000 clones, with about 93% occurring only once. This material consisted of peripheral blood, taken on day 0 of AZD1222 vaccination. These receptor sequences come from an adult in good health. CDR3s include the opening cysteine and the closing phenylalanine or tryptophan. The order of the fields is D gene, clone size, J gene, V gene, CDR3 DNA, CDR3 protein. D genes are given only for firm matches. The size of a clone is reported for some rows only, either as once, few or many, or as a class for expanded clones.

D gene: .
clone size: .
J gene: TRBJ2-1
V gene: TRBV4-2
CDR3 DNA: TGTGCCAGCAGCCTCACCCACACCGGGACGGAGCGATACAATGAGCAGTTCTTC
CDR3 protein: CASSLTHTGTERYNEQFF

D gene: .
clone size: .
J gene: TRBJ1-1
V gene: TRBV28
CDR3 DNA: TGTGCCAGCAGTTTGTCGGGGGACACTGAAGCTTTCTTT
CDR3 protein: CASSLSGDTEAFF

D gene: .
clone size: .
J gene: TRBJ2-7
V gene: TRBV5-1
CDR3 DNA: TGCGCCAGCAGCTTTAACGGCTACGAGCAGTACTTC
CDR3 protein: CASSFNGYEQYF

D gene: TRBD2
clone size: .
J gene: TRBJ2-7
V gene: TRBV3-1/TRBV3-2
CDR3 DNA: TGTGCCAGCAGCCCCGGACTAGCGGGAGCCTACGAGCAGTACTTC
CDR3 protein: CASSPGLAGAYEQYF

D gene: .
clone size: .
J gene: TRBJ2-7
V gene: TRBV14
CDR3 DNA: TGTGCCAGCAGCCAAGAACCCTACGAGCAGTACTTC
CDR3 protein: CASSQEPYEQYF

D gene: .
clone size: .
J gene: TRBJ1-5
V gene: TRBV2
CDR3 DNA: TGTGCCAGCAGTGAAGCGGTGGGGCCAGGGGCCCAGCCCCAGCATTTT
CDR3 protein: CASSEAVGPGAQPQHF

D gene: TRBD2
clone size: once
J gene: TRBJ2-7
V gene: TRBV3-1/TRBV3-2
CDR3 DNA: TGTGCCAGCAGCCCTACTAGCGGGAGTCTCGAGCAGTACTTC
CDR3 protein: CASSPTSGSLEQYF

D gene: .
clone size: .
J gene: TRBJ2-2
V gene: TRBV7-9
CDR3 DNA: TGTGCCAGCAGCTTAGGTAGGGGCGCCACCGGGGAGCTGTTTTTT
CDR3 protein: CASSLGRGATGELFF

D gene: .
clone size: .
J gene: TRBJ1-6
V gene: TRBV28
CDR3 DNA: TGTGCCAGCAGTTCCCTCACCCTCCACTTT
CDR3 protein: CASSSLTLHF

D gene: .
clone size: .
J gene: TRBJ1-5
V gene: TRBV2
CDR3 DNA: TGTGCCAGCAGTGAAGCGATAGGAGGGGCGAGGCAGCCCCAGCATTTT
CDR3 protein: CASSEAIGGARQPQHF

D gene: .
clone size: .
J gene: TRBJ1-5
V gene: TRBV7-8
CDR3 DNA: TGTGCCAGCAGCTTAAGGGTTAGCAATCAGCCCCAGCATTTT
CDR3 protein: CASSLRVSNQPQHF

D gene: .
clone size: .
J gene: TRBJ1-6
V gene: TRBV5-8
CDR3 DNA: TGTGCCAGCAGCTTGGATACCAGGTCCTTATGGAGGACACCCCTCCACTTT
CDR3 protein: CASSLDTRSLWRTPLHF

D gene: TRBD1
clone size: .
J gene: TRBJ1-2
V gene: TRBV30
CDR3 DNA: TGTGCCTGGAGCAAAGGGGGACAGATACTCTATGGCTACACCTTC
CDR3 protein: CAWSKGGQILYGYTF

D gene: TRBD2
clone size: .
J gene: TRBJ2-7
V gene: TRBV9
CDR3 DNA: TGTGCCAGCAGCGTAGAGTCTAGCGGGTTTTTGAGCGAGCAGTACTTC
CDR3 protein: CASSVESSGFLSEQYF

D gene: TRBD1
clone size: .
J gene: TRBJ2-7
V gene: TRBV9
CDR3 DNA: TGTGCCAGCAGCGTGGGGCCGGGACAGGGTACCTACGAGCAGTACTTC
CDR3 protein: CASSVGPGQGTYEQYF

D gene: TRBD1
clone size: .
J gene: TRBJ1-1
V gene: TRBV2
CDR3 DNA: TGTGCCAGCAGTCCCCCGACAGGGATGTTCACTGAAGCTTTCTTT
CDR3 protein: CASSPPTGMFTEAFF

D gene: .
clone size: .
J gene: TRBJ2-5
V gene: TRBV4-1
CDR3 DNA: TGCGCCAGCAGCCAAGCGGACTCGTACCAAGAGACCCAGTACTTC
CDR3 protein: CASSQADSYQETQYF

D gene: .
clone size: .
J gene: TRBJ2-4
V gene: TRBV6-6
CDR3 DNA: TGTGCCAGCAGTTACGGAACACGAAACATTCAGTACTTC
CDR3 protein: CASSYGTRNIQYF

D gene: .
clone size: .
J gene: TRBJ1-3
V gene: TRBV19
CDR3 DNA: TGTGCCACAATTAGCTCTGGAAACACCATATATTTT
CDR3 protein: CATISSGNTIYF

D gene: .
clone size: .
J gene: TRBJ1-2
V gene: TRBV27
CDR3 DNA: TGTGCCAGCAGTGACAGCCACCTCTATGGCTACACCTTC
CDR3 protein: CASSDSHLYGYTF

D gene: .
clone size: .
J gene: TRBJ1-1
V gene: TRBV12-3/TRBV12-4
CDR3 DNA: TGTGCCAGCAGCCCCCCGGTGGGGGGAGCTTTCTTT
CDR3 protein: CASSPPVGGAFF

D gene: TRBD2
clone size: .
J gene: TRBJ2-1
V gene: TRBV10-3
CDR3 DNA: TGTGCCACCAGGGCCCTAGCGGGAGTTTACAATGAGCAGTTCTTC
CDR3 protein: CATRALAGVYNEQFF